This TCR beta chain was sequenced for a study of Ad26.COV2.S vaccination and SARS-CoV-2 variants. The assay was immunoSEQ multiplex PCR, and TCRdb's table has in-frame clones only and misses some. The sample holds roughly 380,000 clones, about 91% seen once. Notes on the study in general: Following vaccination, spike-specific CD8+ and CD4+ T cell responses reportedly exhibited substantial breadth. Ad26.COV2.S recipients had broader spike-specific TCRs (P = 0.0014). Comparability of non-spike TCR breadth was observed across vaccine and placebo recipients. Possible underestimation of total T cell responses by the TCR breadth and depth analyses was noted.

The CDR3 is 15 residues long. In germline, CDR1 is SGHNT, CDR2 YYREEE (reference sequence). Between the trimmed V and J ends, which lost 4 bases and 3 bases, there was a span of 17 bases. A remark on this clone: Its antigen is not identified.

The TCR sequence derives from a human donor who had recovered from COVID-19. The V and J genes are TRBV5-4 and TRBJ2-7; possible D gene TRBD2, 6 bases. Specimen: peripheral blood, collected after recovery from COVID-19. CDR3 protein: CASSQGGLPNYEQYF. Written as DNA, the CDR3 is TGTGCCAGCAGCCAGGGAGGCCTCCCGAACTACGAGCAGTACTTC.